The clone carrying this T cell receptor (beta chain) was seen a single time. Antigen specificity is unknown. Clones were read by immunoSEQ multiplex PCR, and TCRdb kept only the in-frame ones, dropping some. The sample has 65,000 to 85,000 clones; 87% are singletons. This sample is drawn from a study of graft-versus-host responses after intestinal transplantation. Study in general: Recipients were all induced with anti-thymocyte globulin, then given tacrolimus and steroids for roughly 3 years.

This clonotype originated in a human donor who was the organ donor for an intestinal transplant. The source material was unstimulated CD8+ T cells sorted from spleen or lymph node cells, sampled before transplant.

CDR3 residues: CASSLLAGGPEQYF. The CDR3 nucleotides are TGTGCCAGCAGTTTACTAGCGGGGGGGCCCGAGCAGTACTTC. This chain joins TRBV27 and TRBJ2-7, with TRBD2 matching 12 bases. Germline V gives CDR1 MNHEY, CDR2 SMNVEV (reference sequence). The length of the CDR3 is 14 residues. V lost 2 bases, J lost 6 bases, and 2 bases stayed unmatched.